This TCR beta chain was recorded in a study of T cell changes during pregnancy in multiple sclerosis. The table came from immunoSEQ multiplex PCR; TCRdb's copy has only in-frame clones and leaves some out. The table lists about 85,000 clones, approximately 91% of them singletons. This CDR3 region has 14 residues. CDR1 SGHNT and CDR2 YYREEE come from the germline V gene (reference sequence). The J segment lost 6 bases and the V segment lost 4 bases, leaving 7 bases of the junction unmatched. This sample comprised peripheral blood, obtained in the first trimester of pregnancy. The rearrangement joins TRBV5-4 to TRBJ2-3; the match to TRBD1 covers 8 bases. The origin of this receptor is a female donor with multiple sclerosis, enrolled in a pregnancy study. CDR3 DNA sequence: TGTGCCAGCAGCCCTGGACAGGGCCGGGATACGCAGTATTTT. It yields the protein CASSPGQGRDTQYF.